These 13 T cell receptor beta chains were all obtained from the same sample, sequenced in a study of technical replicates of blood from several donors. TCRdb's table, derived via immunoSEQ multiplex PCR, lists solely in-frame clones and lacks some. This table has 45,000 to 50,000 clones, roughly nine tenths appearing once. The sequenced sample was PBMCs. These receptors were obtained from a human donor in good health. Some clones in this sample may be carry-over from other donors' samples.

J is TRBJ2-7 and V is TRBV6-1, with D tentatively TRBD1 (5 bases). CDR1 MNHNS and CDR2 SASEGT come from the germline V gene. The CDR3 contains 14 residues. The V and J ends lost 4 bases and 2 bases respectively, with 12 bases between them. DNA for the CDR3: TGTGCCAGCAGTGTTGTAAGGGGTACCTACGAGCAGTACTTC. This encodes CASSVVRGTYEQYF.

V is TRBV7-2 and J is TRBJ2-7; maybe TRBD1 (6 bases). The CDR3 totals 15 residues. Germline V gene data show CDR1 as SGHTA and CDR2 as FQGNSA. Trimming cost V 6 bases and J 0 bases, with 15 bases left between them. The CDR3 is CASSFYTGSSYEQYF. DNA for the CDR3: TGTGCCAGCAGTTTCTACACAGGGAGCTCCTACGAGCAGTACTTC.

This sequence joins TRBV7-9 and TRBJ1-1; D gene ambiguous. The ends were cut back, 5 bases at V and 5 bases at J, with 12 bases in the middle. Germline-derived CDR1 and CDR2 are SEHNR and FQNEAQ (reference sequence). This CDR3 comprises 13 residues. The CDR3 region has the DNA TGTGCCAGCAGCCTATGGGTCAGGACTGAAGCTTTCTTT. It specifies CASSLWVRTEAFF.

The gene calls are TRBV5-5 and TRBJ1-2, with a weak D call TRBD1 (6 bases). The V gene's germline CDR1 is SGHKS and CDR2 YYEKEE (reference sequence). Trimming shortened V by 4 bases and J by 1 base, and 17 bases separated the two germline ends. CDR3 length: 16 residues. As DNA, the CDR3 is TGTGCCAGCAGCCTCCATGGCGGGGGGCTTAACTATGGCTACACCTTC. Translation: CASSLHGGGLNYGYTF.

V and J are TRBV29-1 and TRBJ2-7; 9 positions match TRBD1. The CDR3 consists of 14 residues. Germline V gene sequence: CDR1 SQVTM, CDR2 ANQGSEA. V was pared by 6 bases and J by 3 bases, with 9 bases of the junction left unmatched. The CDR3 region has the DNA TGCAGCGTCCTCCTGACAGGGGGTTTCTACGAGCAGTACTTC. Its protein is CSVLLTGGFYEQYF.

The chain uses TRBV19 and TRBJ1-6; D is unclear. CDR3 size: 15 residues. V was shortened by 5 bases and J by 10 bases, with 18 bases between the two germline ends. Germline-derived CDR1 and CDR2 are LNHDA and SQIVND (reference sequence). The CDR3 is CASSPGSVSGSPLHF. The CDR3 DNA follows: TGTGCCAGTAGTCCGGGGAGCGTATCGGGATCACCCCTCCACTTT.

The chain has TRBV4-3 and TRBJ2-7; TRBD1 aligns across 7 bases. CDR1 and CDR2 (germline): LGHNA, YSLEER. J lost 4 bases, V lost 0 bases, and 6 bases had no gene match. The CDR3 covers 15 residues. This CDR3 reads CASSQDHRGRYEQYF. The CDR3, as DNA: TGCGCCAGCAGCCAAGACCACAGGGGCAGGTACGAGCAGTACTTC.

This sequence joins TRBV15 and TRBJ1-2, with D unclear. V lost 1 base and J 8 bases, leaving 8 bases between the germline ends. Germline CDR1 reads LNHNV; CDR2 reads YYDKDF (reference sequence). This CDR3 spans 12 amino acids. Here the CDR3 reads CATSRAGGGYTF. The CDR3 DNA follows: TGTGCCACCAGCAGAGCGGGAGGCGGCTACACCTTC.

The rearrangement uses TRBV5-1 and TRBJ2-5; 11 bases are a match to TRBD1. This CDR3 is 15 amino acids long. With 6 bases clipped from V and 2 bases from J, the junction kept 6 bases outside the gene matches. From germline, CDR1 is SGHRS and CDR2 YFSETQ. The CDR3 is CASTVGQGVQETQYF. As DNA, the CDR3 is TGCGCCAGCACCGTGGGACAGGGGGTTCAAGAGACCCAGTACTTC.

DNA of the CDR3: TGCGCCAGCAGCCAAGTAACCGGACAGGGGGGCTATGGCTACACCTTC. It translates to CASSQVTGQGGYGYTF. The gene calls are TRBV4-3 and TRBJ1-2; TRBD1 agrees at 10 bases. Germline V gene lookup returns CDR1 LGHNA and CDR2 YSLEER. The CDR3 consists of 16 residues. V trimming: 1 base; J trimming: 4 bases; junction bases outside the gene matches: 6.

The genes are TRBV2 and TRBJ2-7; D gene unclear. This CDR3 is built from 13 residues. Germline V gene lookup returns CDR1 SNHLY and CDR2 FYNNEI. Trimming stripped 8 bases from V and 0 bases from J, with 11 bases between. The CDR3, as DNA: TGTGCCAGCCTTTCGACGGGCTCCTACGAGCAGTACTTC. Amino acid sequence: CASLSTGSYEQYF.

The chain carries TRBV4-1 and TRBJ1-2; 8 positions match TRBD1. V lost 5 bases, J lost 2 bases, and 4 bases stayed unmatched. CDR1 and CDR2 from the germline V gene are MGHRA and YSYEKL. This CDR3 has 14 residues. The CDR3 coding sequence is TGCGCCAGCAGCACCTACAGGGGGAACTATGGCTACACCTTC. Amino acid sequence: CASSTYRGNYGYTF.

This chain joins TRBV27 and TRBJ2-7, with TRBD2 as a possible D gene (7 bases). The CDR3 covers 14 residues. Trimming removed 4 bases at V and 7 bases at J, with 17 bases between. Germline CDR1 and CDR2: MNHEY and SMNVEV (reference sequence). DNA for the CDR3: TGTGCCAGCAGTTGGGGGGGGGCGGTGAATGAGCAGTACTTC. Its translation is CASSWGGAVNEQYF.